This T cell receptor (beta chain) is drawn from a study of neurological immune-mediated disorders. This clonotype was picked up many times. Per the germline V gene, CDR1 is SGHRS and CDR2 is YFSETQ. The J segment lost 4 bases and the V segment lost 4 bases, leaving 11 bases of the junction unmatched. The length of the CDR3 is 18 residues. Using its own MiXCR run on the 5' RACE reads, TCRdb lists one record per CDR3 protein. The sample lists about 49,000 distinct CDR3 sequences; 7% to 9% were seen once. Indicated time point: longitudinal time-point 3. Unsorted libraries were derived from 2 million PBMCs stored at -80 C.

The sample taken for sequencing was PBMCs. The chain has TRBV5-1 and TRBJ2-3; 14 bases are a match to TRBD2. The TCR comes from a woman aged 40-49 years in good health. CDR3 sequence reads: CASSPRTSGGRTADTQYF. The CDR3, as DNA: TGCGCCAGCAGCCCCAGGACTAGCGGGGGGCGGACGGCAGATACGCAGTATTTT.